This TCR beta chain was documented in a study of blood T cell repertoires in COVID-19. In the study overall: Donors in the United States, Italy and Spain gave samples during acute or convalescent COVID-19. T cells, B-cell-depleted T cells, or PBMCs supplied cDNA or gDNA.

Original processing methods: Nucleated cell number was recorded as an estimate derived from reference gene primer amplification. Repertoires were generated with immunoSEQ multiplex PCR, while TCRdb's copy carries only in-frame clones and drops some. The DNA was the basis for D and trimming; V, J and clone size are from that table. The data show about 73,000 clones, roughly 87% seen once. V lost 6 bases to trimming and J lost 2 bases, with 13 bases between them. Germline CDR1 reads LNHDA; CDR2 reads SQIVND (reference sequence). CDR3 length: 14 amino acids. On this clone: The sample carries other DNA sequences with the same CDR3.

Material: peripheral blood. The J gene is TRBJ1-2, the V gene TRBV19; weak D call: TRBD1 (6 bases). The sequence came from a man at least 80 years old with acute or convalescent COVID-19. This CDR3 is CASRGQGTNYGYTF. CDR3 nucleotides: TGTGCCAGTAGGGGACAAGGGACAAACTATGGCTACACCTTC.